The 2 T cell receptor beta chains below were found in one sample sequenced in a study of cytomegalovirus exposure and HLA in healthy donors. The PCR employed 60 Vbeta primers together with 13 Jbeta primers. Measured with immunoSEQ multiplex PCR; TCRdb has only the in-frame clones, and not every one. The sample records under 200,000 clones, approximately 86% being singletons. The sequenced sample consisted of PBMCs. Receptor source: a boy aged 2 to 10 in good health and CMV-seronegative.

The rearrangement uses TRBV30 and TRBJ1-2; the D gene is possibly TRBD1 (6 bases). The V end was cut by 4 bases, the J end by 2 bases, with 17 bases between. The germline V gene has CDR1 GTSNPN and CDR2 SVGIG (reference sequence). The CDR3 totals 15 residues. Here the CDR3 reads CAWILKGGQNYGYTF. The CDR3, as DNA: TGTGCCTGGATCCTAAAGGGCGGACAGAACTATGGCTACACCTTC.

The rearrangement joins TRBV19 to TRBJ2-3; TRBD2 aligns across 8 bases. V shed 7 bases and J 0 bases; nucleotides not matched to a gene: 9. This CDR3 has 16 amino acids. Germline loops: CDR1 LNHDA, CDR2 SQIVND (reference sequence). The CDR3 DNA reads TGTGCCAGTACCCTGGGAGCGGGGGCTAGCACAGATACGCAGTATTTT. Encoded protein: CASTLGAGASTDTQYF.